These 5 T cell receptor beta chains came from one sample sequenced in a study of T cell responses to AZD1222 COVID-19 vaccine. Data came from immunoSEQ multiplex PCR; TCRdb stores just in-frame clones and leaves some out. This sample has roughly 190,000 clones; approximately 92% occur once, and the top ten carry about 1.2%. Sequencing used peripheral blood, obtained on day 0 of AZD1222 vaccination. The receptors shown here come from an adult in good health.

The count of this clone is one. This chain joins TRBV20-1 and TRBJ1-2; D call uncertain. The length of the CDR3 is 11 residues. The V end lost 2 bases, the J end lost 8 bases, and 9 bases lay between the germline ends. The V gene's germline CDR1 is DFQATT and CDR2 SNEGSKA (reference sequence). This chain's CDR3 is CSARMAGGYTF. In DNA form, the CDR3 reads TGCAGTGCTAGAATGGCTGGAGGCTACACCTTC.

The CDR3 reads CASSSRSAYNEKLFF. Here the CDR3 DNA reads TGTGCCAGCAGCTCGCGTTCGGCGTATAATGAAAAACTGTTTTTT. V is TRBV7-2 and J is TRBJ1-4; D not resolved. Germline-derived CDR1 and CDR2 are SGHTA and FQGNSA. The V and J ends lost 4 bases and 4 bases respectively, with 13 bases between them. The CDR3 length is 15 residues.

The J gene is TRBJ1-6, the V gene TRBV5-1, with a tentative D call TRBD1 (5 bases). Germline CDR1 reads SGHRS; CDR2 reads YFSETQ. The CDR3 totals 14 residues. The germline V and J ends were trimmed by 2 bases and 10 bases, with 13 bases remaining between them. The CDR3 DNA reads TGCGCCAGCAGCTTTGGGGGAATGGGATCACCCCTCCACTTT. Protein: CASSFGGMGSPLHF. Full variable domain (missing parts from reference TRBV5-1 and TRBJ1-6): KAGVTQTPRYLIKTRGQQVTLSCSPISGHRSVSWYQQTPGQGLQFLFEYFSETQRNKGNFPGRFSGRQFSNSRSEMNVSTLELGDSALYLCASSFGGMGSPLHFGNGTRLTVT.

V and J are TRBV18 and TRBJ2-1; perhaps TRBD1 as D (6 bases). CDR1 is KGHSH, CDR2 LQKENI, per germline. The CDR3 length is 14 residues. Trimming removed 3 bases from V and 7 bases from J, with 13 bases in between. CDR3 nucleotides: TGTGCCAGCTCACCGTTACAGGGAAGTAATGAGCAGTTCTTC. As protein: CASSPLQGSNEQFF. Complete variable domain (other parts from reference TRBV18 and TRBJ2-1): NAGVMQNPRHLVRRRGQEARLRCSPMKGHSHVYWYRQLPEEGLKFMVYLQKENIIDESGMPKERFSAEFPKEGPSILRIQQVVRGDSAAYFCASSPLQGSNEQFFGPGTRLTVL.

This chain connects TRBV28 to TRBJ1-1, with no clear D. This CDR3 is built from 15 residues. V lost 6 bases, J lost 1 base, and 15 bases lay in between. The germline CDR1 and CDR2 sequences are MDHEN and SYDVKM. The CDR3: CASSQARVGNTEAFF. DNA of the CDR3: TGTGCCAGCAGCCAAGCGAGGGTTGGGAACACTGAAGCTTTCTTT.